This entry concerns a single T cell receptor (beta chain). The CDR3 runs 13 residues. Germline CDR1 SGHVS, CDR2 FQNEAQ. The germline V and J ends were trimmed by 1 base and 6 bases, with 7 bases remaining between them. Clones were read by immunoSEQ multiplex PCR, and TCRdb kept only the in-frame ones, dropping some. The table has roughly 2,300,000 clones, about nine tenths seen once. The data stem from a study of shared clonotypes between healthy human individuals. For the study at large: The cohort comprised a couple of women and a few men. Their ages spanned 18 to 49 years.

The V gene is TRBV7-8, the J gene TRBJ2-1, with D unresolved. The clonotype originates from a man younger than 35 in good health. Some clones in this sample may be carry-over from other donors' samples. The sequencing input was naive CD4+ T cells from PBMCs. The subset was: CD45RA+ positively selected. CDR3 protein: CASSLDSSNEQFF. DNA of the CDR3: TGTGCCAGCAGCTTAGATTCCAGCAATGAGCAGTTCTTC.